Below, one T cell receptor (beta chain) is given with its context. V was pared by 6 bases and J by 7 bases, with 11 bases of the junction left unmatched. In germline, CDR1 is MNHEY, CDR2 SMNVEV (reference sequence). The CDR3 spans 15 residues. This sample is part of a study of blood T cell repertoires in COVID-19. Original analysis: Counts of nucleated cells, estimated from reference gene primer amplification, were obtained. Generated by immunoSEQ multiplex PCR, the TCRdb table keeps only in-frame clones and is missing some. V, J and clone size derive from that table, while D and trimming were established from the DNA sequence. The table has approximately 5,900 clones, around 91% seen once.

The rearrangement uses TRBV27 and TRBJ2-2; 7 bases fit TRBD2. The material sequenced was peripheral blood. This receptor was taken from a human donor in a cohort sampled during active COVID-19. For the CDR3, the DNA is TGTGCCAGCAGGCGGGGGTGGGGTCCCCTCGGGGAGCTGTTTTTT. As protein: CASRRGWGPLGELFF.